A single sample is the source of the 29 T cell receptor beta chains below, sequenced in a study of OX40 agonist ivuxolimab in advanced cancers. Data came from immunoSEQ multiplex PCR; TCRdb stores just in-frame clones and leaves some out. This table holds roughly 14,000 clones, around 74% found once. The material sequenced was CD4+ or CD8+ T cells sorted from blood, taken in a trial of the OX40 agonist ivuxolimab. The receptor source for this set is an adult with an advanced solid tumor such as melanoma, head and neck, liver or kidney cancer.

The chain joins TRBV7-9 to TRBJ2-7, with no clear D. V lost 4 bases and J lost 4, with 8 bases in between. The CDR3 has 12 residues. CDR1 and CDR2 (germline): SEHNR, FQNEAQ (reference sequence). CDR3 DNA: TGTGCCAGCAGCTCAGCTGTATACGAGCAGTACTTC. Its protein product is CASSSAVYEQYF. Variable domain in full (rest from reference TRBV7-9 and TRBJ2-7): DTGVSQNPRHKITKRGQNVTFRCDPISEHNRLYWYRQTLGQGPEFLTYFQNEAQLEKSRLLSDRFSAERPKGSFSTLEIQRTEQGDSAMYLCASSSAVYEQYFGPGTRLTVT.

The chain uses TRBV7-9 and TRBJ1-1; 8 bases match TRBD1. V was pared by 1 base and J by 6 bases, with 10 bases of the junction left unmatched. The V gene's germline CDR1 is SEHNR and CDR2 FQNEAQ (reference sequence). The CDR3 runs 16 residues. CDR3 sequence: CASSLGQGASRAEAFF. CDR3 nucleotides: TGTGCCAGCAGCTTAGGGCAGGGGGCCTCAAGGGCTGAAGCTTTCTTT.

This sequence joins TRBV7-8 and TRBJ1-2; D is perhaps TRBD1 (6 bases). The ends were cut back, 2 bases at V and 2 bases at J, with 9 bases in the middle. In germline, CDR1 is SGHVS, CDR2 FQNEAQ. CDR3 length: 14 residues. Here the CDR3 reads CASSLFTGNYGYTF. CDR3 bases: TGTGCCAGCAGCTTATTTACAGGGAACTATGGCTACACCTTC.

The CDR3 spells CASSLTTPGDNEQFF. In nucleotides, the CDR3 is TGTGCCAGCAGCTTGACAACCCCGGGGGACAATGAGCAGTTCTTC. The J gene is TRBJ2-1, the V gene TRBV5-6; a possible D gene is TRBD2 (6 bases). The V and J ends lost 1 base and 5 bases respectively, with 13 bases between them. This CDR3 region has 15 residues. Germline-derived CDR1 and CDR2 are SGHDT and YYEEEE.

The rearrangement uses TRBV27 and TRBJ2-7; D not certain. Trimming left V 7 bases short and J 4 bases short, with 17 bases between. CDR1 is MNHEY and CDR2 is SMNVEV in the germline V gene (reference sequence). The CDR3 covers 14 residues. As DNA, the CDR3 is TGTGCCAGCAAGGTTCATGGCTTATTATACGAGCAGTACTTC. This gives the protein CASKVHGLLYEQYF.

The chain links TRBV6-4 to TRBJ1-1; D remains unclear. V lost 4 bases, J lost 1 base, and 7 bases lay in between. This CDR3 region has 13 residues. The germline V gene encodes CDR1 MRHNA and CDR2 SNTAGT. The CDR3 is CASSVNSNTEAFF. CDR3 DNA: TGTGCCAGCAGTGTTAACTCGAACACTGAAGCTTTCTTT.

This clone was observed a few times. The rearrangement joins TRBV6-5 to TRBJ2-2, with D possibly TRBD2 on 5 matching bases. This CDR3 contains 15 residues. V was shortened by 0 bases and J by 4 bases, with 9 bases between the two germline ends. Germline values: CDR1 MNHEY, CDR2 SVGAGI. CDR3 amino acids: CASSYSRAPTGELFF. In nucleotides, the CDR3 is TGTGCCAGCAGTTACTCGAGGGCGCCCACCGGGGAGCTGTTTTTT.

V gene TRBV12-5 combines with J gene TRBJ2-5; 9 nucleotides align to TRBD1. The V gene end was trimmed by 2 bases and the J gene end by 5 bases; junction bases not matched to a gene: 0. Germline CDR1 is LGHNT and CDR2 is FRNRAP. The CDR3 consists of 13 residues. CDR3 in DNA: TGTGCTAGTGGTTTGACAGGGGGCGAGACCCAGTACTTC. It is translated as CASGLTGGETQYF.

The genes are TRBV7-9 and TRBJ2-1; 10 positions agree with TRBD1. The trim removed 3 bases at V and 12 bases at J, leaving 11 bases unmatched. Germline V gene lookup returns CDR1 SEHNR and CDR2 FQNEAQ (reference sequence). The CDR3 spans 15 residues. The DNA of the CDR3 is TGTGCCAGCAGCTTGGGTAGCGGACAGGGGGAGGTGCAGTTCTTC. This codes for CASSLGSGQGEVQFF.

This clone has only a few counts. The chain joins TRBV6-6 to TRBJ2-7; D possibly corresponds to TRBD1 (6 bases). The CDR3 has 14 residues. Deletions cut 0 bases from V and 5 bases from J, with 11 bases between. The germline V gene encodes CDR1 MNHNY and CDR2 SVGAGI (reference sequence). The CDR3 DNA reads as TGTGCCAGCAGTTACTCGTTGAACAGGGACGAGCAGTACTTC. Protein: CASSYSLNRDEQYF.

V is TRBV10-3 and J is TRBJ1-2; possibly TRBD1 for D (6 bases). This CDR3 contains 15 residues. V lost 3 bases and J 2 bases, leaving 13 bases between the germline ends. Per the germline V gene, CDR1 is ENHRY and CDR2 is SYGVKD. The CDR3 DNA is TGTGCCATCAGTGAAATCGGTACAGGGAACTATGGCTACACCTTC. Translating gives CAISEIGTGNYGYTF.

The chain joins TRBV29-1 to TRBJ2-7, with unresolved D. This CDR3 has 11 amino acids. Germline V lookup: CDR1 SQVTM, CDR2 ANQGSEA. Trimming cost V 8 bases and J 1 base, with 9 bases left between them. The chain's CDR3 is CSFINSYEQYF. The DNA of the CDR3 is TGCAGCTTTATCAATTCCTACGAGCAGTACTTC.

This clone has just a few counts. V gene TRBV7-9 combines with J gene TRBJ2-1, with 7 bases matching TRBD2. The trim removed 2 bases at V and 5 bases at J, leaving 3 bases unmatched. The CDR3 covers 14 residues. The germline V gene has CDR1 SEHNR and CDR2 FQNEAQ (reference sequence). The CDR3 is CASSLSGIDNEQFF. The CDR3 DNA reads as TGTGCCAGCAGCTTAAGCGGGATCGACAATGAGCAGTTCTTC.

This clone was seen only once. The rearrangement links TRBV18 to TRBJ2-7, with D uncertain. Germline CDR1 reads KGHSH; CDR2 reads LQKENI. Trimming pared 2 bases from V and 6 bases from J, leaving 8 bases between. The CDR3 has 12 amino acids. The CDR3 is CASSPEGFEQYF. CDR3 bases: TGTGCCAGCTCACCAGAAGGATTCGAGCAGTACTTC.

The chain is built from TRBV30 and TRBJ1-1; weak D call: TRBD1 (6 bases). CDR3 size: 13 residues. Germline V gives CDR1 GTSNPN, CDR2 SVGIG (reference sequence). V lost 3 bases, J lost 3 bases, and 11 bases lay in between. This chain's CDR3 is CAWSERGDTEAFF. The CDR3, as DNA: TGTGCCTGGAGCGAGAGGGGGGACACTGAAGCTTTCTTT.

The rearrangement joins TRBV2 to TRBJ1-5, with no clear D. This CDR3 region has 12 residues. Looked up from germline, CDR1 is SNHLY and CDR2 is FYNNEI. Trimming shortened V by 8 bases and J by 3 bases, and 8 bases separated the two germline ends. Here the CDR3 DNA reads TGTGCCAGCGGCAACCCCAATCAGCCCCAGCATTTT. Translation: CASGNPNQPQHF.

The J gene is TRBJ2-7, the V gene TRBV5-6, with 9 bases matching TRBD1. Per the germline V gene, CDR1 is SGHDT and CDR2 is YYEEEE. V lost 3 bases to trimming and J lost 5 bases; unmatched junction nucleotides: 9. The CDR3 has 15 residues. The CDR3 nucleotides read TGTGCCAGCAGCTACCGGACAGGGGCGTTCGACGAGCAGTACTTC. It is translated as CASSYRTGAFDEQYF.

The V call is TRBV29-1, the J call TRBJ2-1; D is possibly TRBD1 or TRBD2 (6 bases each). CDR3 length equals 12 residues. Trimming shortened V by 6 bases and J by 8 bases, and 14 bases separated the two germline ends. Germline loops: CDR1 SQVTM, CDR2 ANQGSEA. The DNA for the CDR3 is TGCAGCGTGGCCGGGGGCCGATATGAGCAGTTCTTC. Translation: CSVAGGRYEQFF.

The J gene is TRBJ2-6, the V gene TRBV13; tentative D call: TRBD1 (5 bases). The V end was cut by 5 bases, the J end by 4 bases, with 15 bases between. The CDR3 is made up of 16 amino acids. Per the germline V gene, CDR1 is PRHDT and CDR2 is FYEKMQ (reference sequence). As DNA, the CDR3 is TGTGCCAGCAGCCTCCCTTCTGGGGCCGGGGCCAACGTCCTGACTTTC. Protein product: CASSLPSGAGANVLTF.

This clone has more than one count but fewer than ten. The chain employs TRBV7-3 and TRBJ2-3, with D tentatively TRBD1 or TRBD2 (5 bases each). Deletions cut 3 bases from V and 3 bases from J, with 13 bases between. The CDR3 length is 15 residues. Per germline, CDR1 SGHTA and CDR2 FQGTGA. The CDR3 reads CASSLTPGPTDTQYF. The CDR3 DNA follows: TGTGCCAGCAGCTTGACTCCGGGACCAACAGATACGCAGTATTTT.

This sequence joins TRBV6-5 and TRBJ2-3; TRBD2 agrees at 7 bases. The germline V gene encodes CDR1 MNHEY and CDR2 SVGAGI. This CDR3 has 16 residues. V lost 4 bases to trimming and J lost 3 bases; unmatched junction nucleotides: 10. The CDR3 spells CASSSLAGEWTDTQYF. In DNA, the CDR3 is TGTGCCAGCAGTTCCCTTGCGGGAGAATGGACAGATACGCAGTATTTT.

The chain links TRBV29-1 to TRBJ2-3; 11 nucleotides align to TRBD1. The J segment lost 7 bases and the V segment lost 4 bases, leaving 7 bases of the junction unmatched. Germline assignment: CDR1 SQVTM and CDR2 ANQGSEA. The CDR3 covers 14 residues. CDR3 DNA: TGCAGCGTTGTCGGGACAGGGGGACATAATACGCAGTATTTT. This translates into CSVVGTGGHNTQYF.

Written as DNA, the CDR3 is TGTGCCAGCAGTTACTCGCTAGCGGGGTACAATGAGCAGTTCTTC. This encodes CASSYSLAGYNEQFF. The chain combines TRBV6-5 with TRBJ2-1; 9 bases are shared with TRBD2. Germline CDR1 and CDR2: MNHEY and SVGAGI. This CDR3 has 15 amino acids. The V and J ends lost 0 bases and 4 bases, in that order; junction bases with no gene match: 1.

This chain joins TRBV5-4 and TRBJ1-1; D is unresolved. The length of the CDR3 is 11 residues. CDR1 and CDR2 (germline): SGHNT, YYREEE (reference sequence). The ends were cut back, 1 base at V and 7 bases at J, with 5 bases in the middle. The CDR3 DNA sequence: TGTGCCAGCAGCTTGTTGGGTGAAGCTTTCTTT. Translated: CASSLLGEAFF.

The chain has TRBV27 and TRBJ1-6; 9 nucleotides agree with TRBD1. CDR1 MNHEY and CDR2 SMNVEV come from the germline V gene (reference sequence). The CDR3 spans 14 residues. V was clipped by 10 bases and J by 7 bases; unmatched bases: 8. The CDR3 nucleotides read TGTGCCACCCGACGGACAGGGGACAATTCACCCCTCCACTTT. The encoded protein is CATRRTGDNSPLHF.

This chain links TRBV15 with TRBJ1-4; the match to TRBD1 covers 9 bases. V gave up 0 bases and J gave up 6 bases; unmatched junction bases: 2. CDR1 and CDR2 (germline): LNHNV, YYDKDF (reference sequence). The CDR3 is 15 amino acids. CDR3 residues: CATSREGTGYEKLFF. The DNA of the CDR3 is TGTGCCACCAGCAGAGAAGGGACAGGGTATGAAAAACTGTTTTTT.

This rearrangement joins TRBV28 to TRBJ2-7; perhaps TRBD1 as D (5 bases). Trimming stripped 2 bases from V and 6 bases from J, with 8 bases between. CDR1 MDHEN and CDR2 SYDVKM come from the germline V gene. This CDR3 region has 12 residues. CDR3 DNA: TGTGCCAGCAGTTTAAGGGGTGGCGAGCAGTACTTC. This translates into CASSLRGGEQYF.

The chain links TRBV4-1 to TRBJ2-3; 7 nucleotides align to TRBD2. Germline CDR1 and CDR2: MGHRA and YSYEKL. The CDR3 consists of 16 residues. V lost 1 base to trimming and J lost 6 bases; unmatched junction nucleotides: 10. The CDR3 DNA sequence: TGCGCCAGCAGCCAAGTTAGGGCGGGAGCTGGGGATACGCAGTATTTT. This translates into CASSQVRAGAGDTQYF.

J is TRBJ2-7 and V is TRBV7-2; D is possibly TRBD2 (5 bases). Trimming shortened V by 2 bases and J by 4 bases, and 12 bases separated the two germline ends. Germline-derived CDR1 and CDR2 are SGHTA and FQGNSA. The CDR3 runs to 14 residues. CDR3 residues: CASSLWRSSYEQYF. The DNA of the CDR3 is TGTGCCAGCAGCTTATGGAGGAGCTCTTACGAGCAGTACTTC.